This T cell receptor beta chain is drawn from a study of OX40 agonist ivuxolimab in advanced cancers. The wider study: Having had anti-PD-1, anti-PD-L1 or anti-CTLA-4 therapy before was allowed, and over 35% had some.

The V end lost 2 bases, the J end lost 7 bases, and 9 bases lay between the germline ends. This CDR3 has 13 residues. CDR1 is MGHDK and CDR2 is SYGVNS in the germline V gene. A single count supports this clone. Only in-frame clones appear in the TCRdb table, and some are missing; sequencing was by immunoSEQ multiplex PCR. The sample includes 15,000 to 20,000 clones, about 92% of them seen just once. The sample in question was CD4+ or CD8+ T cells sorted from blood, obtained in a trial of the OX40 agonist ivuxolimab. The chain has TRBV25-1 and TRBJ1-5; D perhaps matches TRBD1 (5 bases). The receptor was derived from an adult with an advanced solid tumor such as melanoma, head and neck, liver or kidney cancer. The CDR3 DNA reads TGTGCCAGCAGTGAACCCCGGGGGCAGCCCCAGCATTTT. Amino acids: CASSEPRGQPQHF.